The 14 T cell receptor beta chains in this list originate from one sample, sequenced in a study of cytomegalovirus exposure and HLA in healthy donors. TCRdb's table, derived via immunoSEQ multiplex PCR, lists solely in-frame clones and lacks some. The sample shows about 270,000 clones, 65% to 90% of them seen only once. Sequencing input: PBMCs. These TCRs come from a woman aged 18-29 years in good health and CMV-seronegative.

The chain has TRBV19 and TRBJ1-1; D is possibly TRBD1 (6 bases). This CDR3 comprises 11 residues. V was cut by 10 bases and J by 4 bases, with 10 bases left in between. Germline V gene data show CDR1 as LNHDA and CDR2 as SQIVND (reference sequence). The CDR3 sequence is CATGDGTEAFF. DNA of the CDR3: TGTGCCACAGGGGATGGCACTGAAGCTTTCTTT.

The CDR3 coding sequence is TGTGCCAGCAGCTTACCTCCAACAGGGCCGGGCACAGATACGCAGTATTTT. It yields the protein CASSLPPTGPGTDTQYF. The chain is built from TRBV7-9 and TRBJ2-3; tentatively, D is TRBD1 (6 bases). The length of the CDR3 is 17 residues. Trimming left V 2 bases short and J 1 base short, with 16 bases between. Germline loops: CDR1 SEHNR, CDR2 FQNEAQ (reference sequence).

This clone has only one observation. CDR3 amino acids: CATSRGQVESNEKLFF. CDR3 in DNA: TGTGCCACCAGCAGAGGTCAGGTGGAATCTAATGAAAAACTGTTTTTT. The V gene is TRBV15, the J gene TRBJ1-4; D is ambiguous. The CDR3 length is 16 residues. V was pared by 1 base and J by 3 bases, with 12 bases between. The germline CDR1 and CDR2 sequences are LNHNV and YYDKDF (reference sequence). The entire variable domain, with the rest obtained from reference TRBV15 and TRBJ1-4, is as follows: DAMVIQNPRYQVTQFGKPVTLSCSQTLNHNVMYWYQQKSSQAPKLLFHYYDKDFNNEADTPDNFQSRRPNTSFCFLDIRSPGLGDTAMYLCATSRGQVESNEKLFFGSGTQLSVL.

This chain uses TRBV6-6 with TRBJ2-2; TRBD1 aligns across 7 bases. The CDR3 spans 16 residues. The germline V gene encodes CDR1 MNHNY and CDR2 SVGAGI (reference sequence). The V segment lost 5 bases and the J segment 3 bases; nucleotides outside the gene matches: 9. CDR3: CASSRKTGLDTGELFF. Here the CDR3 DNA reads TGTGCCAGCAGTAGAAAGACAGGGCTAGACACCGGGGAGCTGTTTTTT.

J is TRBJ1-2 and V is TRBV7-2; 9 bases match TRBD1. This CDR3 has 14 amino acids. Looked up from germline, CDR1 is SGHTA and CDR2 is FQGNSA. The V and J ends lost 5 bases and 7 bases, in that order; junction bases with no gene match: 8. CDR3 protein: CASSPAGQGLGYTF. In nucleotides, the CDR3 is TGTGCCAGCAGCCCTGCGGGACAGGGACTTGGCTACACCTTC.

The chain combines TRBV6-1 with TRBJ1-2; D is undetermined. The CDR3 has 13 amino acids. V was clipped by 2 bases and J by 8 bases, with 12 bases between them. Germline V CDR1 and CDR2: MNHNS, SASEGT. The CDR3 reads CASSESRRNGYTF. CDR3 bases: TGTGCCAGCAGTGAAAGTAGGCGGAACGGCTACACCTTC.

V gene TRBV27 combines with J gene TRBJ1-4; D is uncertain. The germline gives CDR1 MNHEY, CDR2 SMNVEV (reference sequence). The germline V and J ends were trimmed by 3 bases and 6 bases, with 14 bases remaining between them. There are 15 residues in the CDR3. CDR3 coding DNA: TGTGCCAGCAGTTTGATGCTCGGAACAGATGAAAAACTGTTTTTT. Translating it yields CASSLMLGTDEKLFF.

The chain carries TRBV19 and TRBJ1-2; perhaps TRBD1 as D (5 bases). From germline, CDR1 is LNHDA and CDR2 SQIVND (reference sequence). Trimming left V 4 bases short and J 4 bases short, with 13 bases between. The CDR3 is 14 amino acids. This CDR3 reads CASSTTGGAYGYTF. DNA of the CDR3: TGTGCCAGTAGTACCACCGGAGGGGCCTATGGCTACACCTTC.

The chain employs TRBV2 and TRBJ2-1, with TRBD2 matching 11 bases. The CDR3 has 15 amino acids. V trimming: 6 bases; J trimming: 6 bases; junction bases outside the gene matches: 7. Germline V gene sequence: CDR1 SNHLY, CDR2 FYNNEI. The CDR3 sequence: CASRLAGGARNEQFF. The CDR3 nucleotides read TGTGCCAGCAGGCTAGCGGGAGGCGCTCGCAATGAGCAGTTCTTC. Complete variable domain (other parts from reference TRBV2 and TRBJ2-1): EPEVTQTPSHQVTQMGQEVILRCVPISNHLYFYWYRQILGQKVEFLVSFYNNEISEKSEIFDDQFSVERPDGSNFTLKIRSTKLEDSAMYFCASRLAGGARNEQFFGPGTRLTVL.

The chain is built from TRBV11-2 and TRBJ2-1; D is unclear. V lost 3 bases and J 8 bases, leaving 5 bases between the germline ends. CDR3 length: 11 amino acids. Germline V gives CDR1 SGHAT, CDR2 FQNNGV. Here the CDR3 reads CASSFEDEQFF. The CDR3 DNA is TGTGCCAGCAGCTTCGAGGATGAGCAGTTCTTC.

As DNA, the CDR3 is TGTGCCAGCAGCTTAATTAGGGGCTCTGGAAACACCATATATTTT. This gives the protein CASSLIRGSGNTIYF. The chain employs TRBV13 and TRBJ1-3; D is possibly TRBD1 (5 bases). CDR1 and CDR2 from the germline V gene are PRHDT and FYEKMQ (reference sequence). The CDR3 is made up of 15 amino acids. The V and J ends lost 2 bases and 0 bases respectively, with 8 bases between them.

The V gene is TRBV5-1, the J gene TRBJ1-2, with 8 bases that match TRBD1. Germline CDR1 reads SGHRS; CDR2 reads YFSETQ. CDR3 length: 15 amino acids. The V segment lost 4 bases and the J segment 4 bases; nucleotides outside the gene matches: 9. The CDR3 is CASSDRTGNSYGYTF. As DNA, the CDR3 is TGCGCCAGCAGCGACCGGACAGGGAACAGCTATGGCTACACCTTC.

This clone came up a few times. The chain combines TRBV7-2 with TRBJ2-2, with 8 bases matching TRBD1. This CDR3 is built from 15 residues. V lost 4 bases to trimming and J lost 4 bases; unmatched junction nucleotides: 5. The germline V gene encodes CDR1 SGHTA and CDR2 FQGNSA. The CDR3 sequence: CASSSRRGPTGELFF. CDR3 bases: TGTGCCAGCAGCTCCCGCAGGGGGCCCACCGGGGAGCTGTTTTTT.

As for this clone: One end of the junction varies from germline; a read error may be responsible. The J gene is TRBJ2-1, the V gene TRBV7-7; 7 bases are a match to TRBD1. Germline lookup yields CDR1 SSHAT and CDR2 FNYEAQ (reference sequence). The CDR3 sequence is 15 residues long. The CDR3 coding sequence is TGTGCTAGCAGCCCAGGGACAGTCAGAGACAATGAGCAGTTCTTC. As protein: CASSPGTVRDNEQFF.